The 19 T cell receptor beta chains below were found in one sample sequenced in a study of CXCR3-negative and CXCR3-positive naive CD8 T cells (dated 2019 in TCRdb). The sequencer listed for this sample is NextSeq 550. The Human TCR Profiling Kit (MiLaboratory) was used to prepare UMI-labeled 5' RACE TRB cDNA libraries. TCRdb reprocessed the reads and assigns one entry to each CDR3 protein sequence, leaving out DNA. This sample's listing comprises 45,000 to 55,000 distinct CDR3 sequences. Of the sample, approximately 16% is held by the ten largest clones. The sample comprised memory CD8+ T cells from blood. In light of the paper, this sample's cell subset or site label describes: conventional CD8+ memory T cells (TMEM), sorted as controls. The receptor set was obtained from a human donor in good health. Some clones in this sample may be carry-over from other donors' samples.

The CDR3 reads CSASRRRGNRDEQFF. The gene calls are TRBV20-1 and TRBJ2-1. Germline CDR1 reads DFQATT; CDR2 reads SNEGSKA (reference sequence). The CDR3 extends over 15 amino acids.

The chain employs TRBV29-1 and TRBJ1-1; the TCRdb call, TRBD1, lacks DNA for checking. This CDR3 comprises 14 residues. The germline V gene encodes CDR1 SQVTM and CDR2 ANQGSEA. The CDR3 region is CSVGAGRQKAEAFF. The full variable domain, rest sourced from reference TRBV29-1 and TRBJ1-1, is SAVISQKPSRDICQRGTSLTIQCQVDSQVTMMFWYRQQPGQSLTLIATANQGSEATYESGFVIDKFPISRPNLTFSTLTVSNMSPEDSSIYLCSVGAGRQKAEAFFGQGTRLTVV.

J is TRBJ1-5 and V is TRBV24-1. The CDR3 totals 14 residues. Germline V gene sequence: CDR1 KGHDR, CDR2 SFDVKD. CDR3: CATSPGYSNQPQHF.

The V gene is TRBV6-4, the J gene TRBJ2-3. From germline, CDR1 is MRHNA and CDR2 SNTAGT. The CDR3 is 16 amino acids. The CDR3 loop is CASSDSRQGGTDTQYF.

The rearrangement uses TRBV19 and TRBJ2-2. This CDR3 comprises 12 residues. Per germline, CDR1 LNHDA and CDR2 SQIVND (reference sequence). The CDR3 here is CASSIGVGELFF.

The V gene is TRBV28, the J gene TRBJ2-6. This CDR3 is built from 13 residues. CDR1 and CDR2 from the germline V gene are MDHEN and SYDVKM. CDR3 sequence reads: CASSLGGANVLTF.

The chain has TRBV12-3 or TRBV12-4 and TRBJ2-3; absent DNA, TCRdb's TRBD1 call cannot be checked. CDR3 length: 14 amino acids. CDR3: CASREGGQGDTQYF.

The V gene is TRBV12-3 or TRBV12-4, the J gene TRBJ2-3; there is no DNA to check the TCRdb D call of TRBD1. This CDR3 spans 13 amino acids. CDR3 amino acids: CASHVRTTDTQYF.

The chain uses TRBV19 and TRBJ2-1. Germline CDR1 reads LNHDA; CDR2 reads SQIVND (reference sequence). The CDR3 spans 15 residues. The chain's CDR3 is CASKERVSSYNEQFF.

J is TRBJ1-5 and V is TRBV14; lacking DNA, the TRBD1 call made by TCRdb goes unchecked. The V gene's germline CDR1 is SGHDN and CDR2 FVKESK. This CDR3 spans 17 amino acids. The CDR3 is CASSPDRGLGGNQPQHF.

The chain combines TRBV28 with TRBJ2-2. Germline values: CDR1 MDHEN, CDR2 SYDVKM. The CDR3 loop spans 13 amino acids. CDR3: CASSLIEAGELFF.

V is TRBV28 and J is TRBJ1-5; with no DNA, the TCRdb D assignment of TRBD1 cannot be verified. Germline V lookup: CDR1 MDHEN, CDR2 SYDVKM. CDR3 length: 13 residues. The CDR3 sequence: CASSFVGDQPQHF.

The V gene is TRBV29-1, the J gene TRBJ1-2; TCRdb indicates TRBD1, and absent DNA this call remains unverified. The CDR3 is made up of 14 amino acids. CDR1 is SQVTM and CDR2 is ANQGSEA in the germline V gene. The CDR3 loop reads CSVDSQGPGRDYTF.

The chain couples TRBV7-3 to TRBJ2-1; no DNA is available, so the TRBD2 call from TCRdb remains unchecked. Germline loops: CDR1 SGHTA, CDR2 FQGTGA. CDR3 length: 16 amino acids. The CDR3: CASSHRPGREDDEQFF.

The rearrangement joins TRBV15 to TRBJ2-7; with no DNA, the TCRdb D assignment of TRBD2 cannot be verified. The CDR3 loop spans 15 amino acids. CDR1 is LNHNV, CDR2 YYDKDF, per germline (reference sequence). CDR3 residues: CATSIGLAGMYEQYF.

The gene calls are TRBV14 and TRBJ2-1; the D call from TCRdb, TRBD2, cannot be confirmed without DNA. The CDR3 has 15 residues. Germline V lookup: CDR1 SGHDN, CDR2 FVKESK. The CDR3 loop reads CASSKTGPSYNEQFF.

V and J are TRBV29-1 and TRBJ1-1. Germline V CDR1 and CDR2: SQVTM, ANQGSEA. This CDR3 comprises 11 residues. The CDR3 loop is CSVGKGTEAFF.

The chain recombines TRBV30 with TRBJ2-7; TCRdb's D gene call, TRBD1, goes unchecked for lack of DNA. In germline, CDR1 is GTSNPN, CDR2 SVGIG (reference sequence). This CDR3 region has 11 residues. Here the CDR3 reads CAWRPGTEQYF.

The chain uses TRBV12-3 or TRBV12-4 and TRBJ2-7. The CDR3 runs 14 residues. The CDR3 loop is CASSLIHPTYEQYF.